A single sample is the source of the 27 T cell receptor beta chains below, sequenced in a study of control samples from healthy donors and cancer patients (dated by TCRdb to 2020 to 2021). The method behind the library was the immunoSEQ multiplex PCR assay. The source is immuneACCESS, and TCRdb retained only in-frame sequences with V and J called. Part of the clones is not carried over; for the studies checked, unresolved V genes explain less than half of this, and the remainder is unexplained. For this sample the table gives around 84,000 clones, of which 84% were detected only once. The top ten hold under 14% of the sample. Material: PBMCs. Receptor source: a man aged 55 to 69 with head and neck cancer.

The gene calls are TRBV30 and TRBJ2-1, with 11 bases lining up with TRBD2. The J segment lost 0 bases and the V segment lost 3 bases, leaving 10 bases of the junction unmatched. Germline assignment: CDR1 GTSNPN and CDR2 SVGIG (reference sequence). This CDR3 spans 18 amino acids. The chain's CDR3 is CAWRGRPSGRSSYNEQFF. The CDR3 nucleotides are TGTGCCTGGAGAGGGAGGCCTAGCGGGAGGTCCTCCTACAATGAGCAGTTCTTC. The full variable domain, with the rest looked up from reference TRBV30 and TRBJ2-1, is SQTIHQWPATLVQPVGSPLSLECTVEGTSNPNLYWYRQAAGRGLQLLFYSVGIGQISSEVPQNLSASRPQDRQFILSSKKLLLSDSGFYLCAWRGRPSGRSSYNEQFFGPGTRLTVL.

V gene TRBV10-1 combines with J gene TRBJ2-5; TRBD1 matches 7 bases. CDR1 is WNHNN and CDR2 is SYGVQD in the germline V gene (reference sequence). V dropped 9 bases and J dropped 1; count of bases not matched to a gene: 14. There are 16 residues in the CDR3. The CDR3 sequence: CARLFSGTDFQETQYF. CDR3 DNA: TGCGCCAGACTCTTTTCCGGGACAGATTTCCAAGAGACCCAGTACTTC.

The V call is TRBV10-3, the J call TRBJ1-6; D not resolved. V was cut by 3 bases and J by 7 bases, with 10 bases left in between. CDR3 size: 14 residues. Germline-derived CDR1 and CDR2 are ENHRY and SYGVKD. CDR3 DNA sequence: TGTGCCATCAGTGATATAGGGTACAATTCACCCCTCCACTTT. Protein product: CAISDIGYNSPLHF.

V and J are TRBV30 and TRBJ2-3; D may be TRBD1 (5 bases). V lost 1 base to trimming and J lost 4 bases, with 6 bases between them. CDR1 is GTSNPN and CDR2 is SVGIG in the germline V gene (reference sequence). The CDR3 covers 12 residues. Here the CDR3 reads CAWSATADTQYF. In DNA form, the CDR3 reads TGTGCCTGGAGTGCGACAGCAGATACGCAGTATTTT.

V usage is TRBV11-2 and J usage is TRBJ1-1, with D unresolved. Germline lookup yields CDR1 SGHAT and CDR2 FQNNGV. CDR3 length: 14 amino acids. V dropped 1 base and J dropped 1 base, with 7 bases sitting between them. This chain's CDR3 is CASSLVSGNTEAFF. CDR3 sequence (DNA): TGTGCCAGCAGCTTAGTTTCAGGGAACACTGAAGCTTTCTTT.

The genes are TRBV7-8 and TRBJ2-1; D is undetermined. The germline V and J ends were trimmed by 2 bases and 1 base, with 12 bases remaining between them. CDR3 length: 16 residues. CDR1 is SGHVS and CDR2 is FQNEAQ in the germline V gene. The CDR3 region is CASSLPRGLSYNEQFF. The CDR3 DNA reads as TGTGCCAGCAGCTTACCCCGCGGATTATCCTACAATGAGCAGTTCTTC.

The V and J genes are TRBV10-2 and TRBJ2-1; the D gene could be TRBD1 or TRBD2 (5 bases each). The germline V gene encodes CDR1 WSHSY and CDR2 SAAADI. The CDR3 extends over 17 amino acids. The ends were cut back, 3 bases at V and 0 bases at J, with 15 bases in the middle. CDR3 coding DNA: TGCGCCAGCAGTGACCTCCCGGGGCAGAGCTCCTACAATGAGCAGTTCTTC. As protein: CASSDLPGQSSYNEQFF.

The chain employs TRBV29-1 and TRBJ1-2; D is ambiguous. This CDR3 contains 13 residues. Germline V gene data show CDR1 as SQVTM and CDR2 as ANQGSEA. Trimming pared 0 bases from V and 3 bases from J, leaving 8 bases between. CDR3 sequence: CSVEDPDHYGYTF. The CDR3 DNA follows: TGCAGCGTTGAAGATCCAGACCACTATGGCTACACCTTC.

This chain's CDR3 is CASSPPGVTEAFF. The CDR3 nucleotides are TGTGCCAGCTCACCCCCGGGGGTTACCGAAGCTTTCTTT. The chain links TRBV18 to TRBJ1-1; perhaps TRBD1 as D (5 bases). V lost 3 bases and J 8 bases, leaving 13 bases between the germline ends. CDR1 and CDR2 from the germline V gene are KGHSH and LQKENI. This CDR3 is built from 13 residues. Full variable domain (missing parts from reference TRBV18 and TRBJ1-1): NAGVMQNPRHLVRRRGQEARLRCSPMKGHSHVYWYRQLPEEGLKFMVYLQKENIIDESGMPKERFSAEFPKEGPSILRIQQVVRGDSAAYFCASSPPGVTEAFFGQGTRLTVV.

V and J are TRBV19 and TRBJ2-1, with D unclear. This CDR3 has 14 amino acids. Trimming pared 6 bases from V and 0 bases from J, leaving 9 bases between. Germline CDR1 and CDR2: LNHDA and SQIVND (reference sequence). CDR3 DNA: TGTGCCAGTAGACGCGCGAGCTCCTACAATGAGCAGTTCTTC. This gives the protein CASRRASSYNEQFF.

This clone was found a few times. The chain links TRBV19 to TRBJ1-5; D gene uncertain. The CDR3 has 15 residues. Germline V gene lookup returns CDR1 LNHDA and CDR2 SQIVND (reference sequence). V gave up 3 bases and J gave up 7 bases, with 16 bases separating them. DNA for the CDR3: TGTGCCAGTAGTATCCAACCTGGACGGTTACAGCCCCAGCATTTT. It is translated as CASSIQPGRLQPQHF. The entire variable domain, with the rest obtained from reference TRBV19 and TRBJ1-5, is as follows: DGGITQSPKYLFRKEGQNVTLSCEQNLNHDAMYWYRQDPGQGLRLIYYSQIVNDFQKGDIAEGYSVSREKKESFPLTVTSAQKNPTAFYLCASSIQPGRLQPQHFGDGTRLSIL.

The chain recombines TRBV7-8 with TRBJ1-3; tentative D call: TRBD1 (5 bases). CDR3 length equals 14 residues. The germline V gene has CDR1 SGHVS and CDR2 FQNEAQ. The germline V and J ends were trimmed by 4 bases and 4 bases, with 11 bases remaining between them. DNA for the CDR3: TGTGCCAGCAGCTCCTTAAGACAGGGAAACACCATATATTTT. Protein: CASSSLRQGNTIYF.

V is TRBV28 and J is TRBJ1-2, with 10 positions matching TRBD1. Germline V gene sequence: CDR1 MDHEN, CDR2 SYDVKM. Germline trimming cut 6 bases from V and 0 bases from J; bases unmatched to any gene: 7. There are 16 residues in the CDR3. The CDR3, as DNA: TGTGCCAGCAGGCTGGGACAGGGGACCGCTAACTATGGCTACACCTTC. Protein product: CASRLGQGTANYGYTF.

The rearrangement joins TRBV6-4 to TRBJ2-1; 12 bases are a match to TRBD2. CDR1 and CDR2 (germline): MRHNA, SNTAGT. The trim removed 0 bases at V and 4 bases at J, leaving 1 base unmatched. The CDR3 is made up of 16 amino acids. The CDR3 reads CASSDSLAGGYNEQFF. Written as DNA, the CDR3 is TGTGCCAGCAGTGACTCTCTAGCGGGAGGGTACAATGAGCAGTTCTTC.

V and J are TRBV28 and TRBJ2-5, with a tentative D call TRBD2 (5 bases). The length of the CDR3 is 15 residues. Trimming took 5 bases from V and 5 from J, leaving 18 bases between them. The germline gives CDR1 MDHEN, CDR2 SYDVKM. DNA of the CDR3: TGTGCCAGCAGTCTGGGTAAAGGACTGGCGGAGACCCAGTACTTC. Its protein is CASSLGKGLAETQYF.

The J gene is TRBJ2-1, the V gene TRBV5-1; 11 nucleotides line up with TRBD1. The CDR3 runs 15 residues. J gave up 4 bases and V 3 bases, and 3 bases lay outside the gene matches. Looked up from germline, CDR1 is SGHRS and CDR2 is YFSETQ. CDR3 in amino acids: CASSSGQGAYNEQFF. The CDR3 nucleotides are TGCGCCAGCAGCTCCGGACAGGGGGCGTACAATGAGCAGTTCTTC.

The chain employs TRBV7-9 and TRBJ1-1; D unresolved. The CDR3 is 15 amino acids. V lost 5 bases to trimming and J lost 6 bases, with 19 bases between them. The germline gives CDR1 SEHNR, CDR2 FQNEAQ (reference sequence). CDR3 DNA sequence: TGTGCCAGCAGCGCCGAGGGTTTAGTTTATTCTGAAGCTTTCTTT. Translating gives CASSAEGLVYSEAFF.

The chain recombines TRBV19 with TRBJ1-1; no clear D. Trimming took off 7 bases at V and 4 bases at J, with 13 bases between the two ends. The germline V gene has CDR1 LNHDA and CDR2 SQIVND (reference sequence). This CDR3 has 13 amino acids. CDR3 in amino acids: CASTLFEGTEAFF. The CDR3 bases are TGTGCCAGTACCCTTTTCGAGGGCACTGAAGCTTTCTTT.

V is TRBV13 and J is TRBJ2-1; 9 bases line up with TRBD2. The ends lost 5 bases at V and 7 bases at J; junction bases unmatched: 6. This CDR3 comprises 14 residues. Per the germline V gene, CDR1 is PRHDT and CDR2 is FYEKMQ (reference sequence). The DNA of the CDR3 is TGTGCCAGCAGCGTTAGACTAGCGGAGAATGAGCAGTTCTTC. Protein: CASSVRLAENEQFF.

In DNA, the CDR3 is TGTGCCAGCAGCCCGGCACCGCTAGCGGGAGGATACAATGAGCAGTTCTTC. Translated, it gives CASSPAPLAGGYNEQFF. The J gene is TRBJ2-1, the V gene TRBV5-4, with 11 bases aligning to TRBD2. Germline CDR1 reads SGHNT; CDR2 reads YYREEE (reference sequence). Unmatched junction bases numbered 10, after V lost 4 bases and J lost 4 bases. The CDR3 contains 17 residues.

This clone was counted a single time. The CDR3 DNA reads as TGCGCCAGCAGCTTGGCCCCGCCAGGGCCTTACAATGAGCAGTTCTTC. It is translated as CASSLAPPGPYNEQFF. The chain joins TRBV5-1 to TRBJ2-1, with D possibly being TRBD1 (5 bases). Trimming removed 0 bases from V and 4 bases from J, with 14 bases in between. The CDR3 sequence is 16 residues long. Germline-derived CDR1 and CDR2 are SGHRS and YFSETQ.

V is TRBV5-5 and J is TRBJ1-3; D ambiguous. The CDR3 is made up of 17 amino acids. Germline V gene sequence: CDR1 SGHKS, CDR2 YYEKEE (reference sequence). Between the trimmed V and J ends, which lost 2 bases and 4 bases, there was a span of 19 bases. CDR3 region: CASSFGPRHTEGNTIYF. For the CDR3, the DNA is TGTGCCAGCAGCTTCGGCCCGCGGCATACTGAGGGAAACACCATATATTTT.

V gene TRBV7-6 combines with J gene TRBJ2-1; 7 bases fit TRBD1. Germline V gene data show CDR1 as SGHVS and CDR2 as FNYEAQ. After removal of 5 bases from V and 0 bases from J, the junction contained 7 bases not matched to a gene. The CDR3 length is 16 residues. The CDR3 DNA sequence: TGTGCCAGCAGCGTAGGGGGCGGGTCCTCCTACAATGAGCAGTTCTTC. Translation gives CASSVGGGSSYNEQFF.

In regard to this clone: Other DNA sequences within the sample encode an identical CDR3. J is TRBJ2-5 and V is TRBV5-1, with D tentatively TRBD1 (7 bases). CDR1 and CDR2 (germline): SGHRS, YFSETQ. V gave up 4 bases and J gave up 4 bases, with 14 bases separating them. The CDR3 runs 14 residues. The CDR3 loop is CASSPGGGRETQYF. The CDR3 coding sequence is TGCGCCAGCAGCCCAGGGGGAGGTCGAGAGACCCAGTACTTC.

The gene calls are TRBV6-5 and TRBJ2-3, with 7 positions matching TRBD2. CDR1 and CDR2 (germline): MNHEY, SVGAGI. The CDR3 totals 15 residues. Unmatched junction bases numbered 3, after V lost 0 bases and J lost 3 bases. The CDR3 loop is CASSYSGRETDTQYF. The CDR3 nucleotides are TGTGCCAGCAGTTACTCGGGGAGGGAGACAGATACGCAGTATTTT.

V gene TRBV4-1 combines with J gene TRBJ2-1; 9 bases are a match to TRBD2. This CDR3 spans 16 amino acids. V was clipped by 3 bases and J by 4 bases; unmatched bases: 7. Germline V CDR1 and CDR2: MGHRA, YSYEKL. The CDR3 DNA sequence: TGCGCCAGCAGCCACACGACTAGCGGTAGTTACAATGAGCAGTTCTTC. Translated: CASSHTTSGSYNEQFF.

V usage is TRBV5-6 and J usage is TRBJ2-4; D possibly corresponds to TRBD1 (7 bases). The CDR3 sequence is 13 residues long. Germline CDR1 is SGHDT and CDR2 is YYEEEE. Trimming stripped 4 bases from V and 7 bases from J, with 12 bases between. CDR3 in DNA: TGTGCCAGCAGCCTGGAGGGGGCTAACATTCAGTACTTC. It yields the protein CASSLEGANIQYF. Drawing the rest from reference TRBV5-6 and TRBJ2-4, the complete variable domain is DAGVTQSPTHLIKTRGQQVTLRCSPKSGHDTVSWYQQALGQGPQFIFQYYEEEERQRGNFPDRFSGHQFPNYSSELNVNALLLGDSALYLCASSLEGANIQYFGAGTRLSVL.